These 26 T cell receptor beta chains originate from one sample sequenced in a study of blood T cell repertoires in COVID-19. Assay: immunoSEQ multiplex PCR; the TCRdb copy retains only in-frame clones and omits some. The sample yields about 220,000 clones, 82% seen once. Sequencing used peripheral blood. The receptors come from a woman aged 70-85 years with COVID-19, enrolled during active disease.

The chain recombines TRBV7-2 with TRBJ2-7, with a weak D call TRBD1 (6 bases). V was clipped by 4 bases and J by 3 bases, with 19 bases between them. Per the germline V gene, CDR1 is SGHTA and CDR2 is FQGNSA. The CDR3 length is 16 residues. The DNA for the CDR3 is TGTGCCAGCAGCTCTCAGACAGGAAGGGGTTTCTACGAGCAGTACTTC. Protein sequence: CASSSQTGRGFYEQYF.

The rearrangement links TRBV7-3 to TRBJ1-2, with D unresolved. The V gene lost 2 bases and the J gene lost 0 bases, with 10 bases spanning the gap. The CDR3 sequence is 15 residues long. Germline loops: CDR1 SGHTA, CDR2 FQGTGA. The DNA of the CDR3 is TGTGCCAGCAGCTTAGAGGGTTCGGCTAACTATGGCTACACCTTC. This gives the protein CASSLEGSANYGYTF.

V gene TRBV6-2 or TRBV6-3 combines with J gene TRBJ1-2; D uncertain. Deletions cut 3 bases from V and 8 bases from J, with 16 bases between. The germline CDR1 and CDR2 sequences are MNHEY and SVGEGT. This CDR3 is 14 amino acids long. The CDR3 loop reads CASSYLAGARGYTF. The CDR3 DNA follows: TGTGCCAGCAGTTATCTCGCGGGAGCAAGAGGCTACACCTTC.

The chain recombines TRBV29-1 with TRBJ2-1, with D perhaps TRBD2 (6 bases). Germline lookup yields CDR1 SQVTM and CDR2 ANQGSEA. This CDR3 has 13 residues. V was cut by 6 bases and J by 4 bases, with 13 bases left in between. The CDR3 bases are TGCAGCGTCGACCGGGACTCGTACAATGAGCAGTTCTTC. This encodes CSVDRDSYNEQFF.

The DNA for the CDR3 is TGTGCCAGCAGTTACTCCCCCGGGACACCCTATGGCTACACCTTC. Its protein is CASSYSPGTPYGYTF. V usage is TRBV6-5 and J usage is TRBJ1-2; possible D gene TRBD1, 6 bases. V shed 0 bases and J shed 4 bases, with 12 bases lying between them. The length of the CDR3 is 15 residues. The V gene's germline CDR1 is MNHEY and CDR2 SVGAGI.

The rearrangement uses TRBV12-3 or TRBV12-4 and TRBJ1-1; no definite D call. Trimming stripped 6 bases from V and 6 bases from J, with 11 bases between. The CDR3 is made up of 12 amino acids. The CDR3 nucleotides are TGTGCCAGCAGCCTAAGAGAATCTGAAGCTTTCTTT. This gives the protein CASSLRESEAFF.

The rearrangement uses TRBV3-1 (or the pseudogene TRBV3-2) and TRBJ2-1, with 12 bases fitting TRBD1. Trimming removed 4 bases from V and 7 bases from J; junction bases left unmatched: 5. CDR3 length: 15 residues. Germline CDR1 LGHDT, CDR2 YNNKEL (reference sequence). The CDR3 sequence: CASSPRDRGRNEQFF. The CDR3 DNA sequence: TGTGCCAGCAGCCCCCGGGACAGGGGGCGGAATGAGCAGTTCTTC.

This rearrangement joins TRBV19 to TRBJ1-5; D is perhaps TRBD1 (6 bases). This CDR3 contains 13 residues. From germline, CDR1 is LNHDA and CDR2 SQIVND (reference sequence). V was shortened by 3 bases and J by 10 bases, with 13 bases between the two germline ends. CDR3 DNA sequence: TGTGCCAGTAGTATTTACTCAGGGGTTCCCCAGCATTTT. Amino acids: CASSIYSGVPQHF.

As to this clone: The sample carries other DNA sequences with the same CDR3. J is TRBJ1-1 and V is TRBV5-1; D is undetermined. The CDR3 has 14 residues. Germline loops: CDR1 SGHRS, CDR2 YFSETQ. V was shortened by 0 bases and J by 4 bases, with 10 bases between the two germline ends. The CDR3 region is CASSLVGLGTEAFF. The DNA of the CDR3 is TGCGCCAGCAGCTTGGTAGGACTCGGCACTGAAGCTTTCTTT.

The chain joins TRBV28 to TRBJ2-7, with 7 bases aligning to TRBD1. CDR3 size: 15 residues. Germline V CDR1 and CDR2: MDHEN, SYDVKM. V dropped 5 bases and J dropped 3; count of bases not matched to a gene: 10. The CDR3 spells CASSLPDRAYYEQYF. The CDR3 coding sequence is TGTGCCAGCAGTCTACCCGACAGGGCCTACTACGAGCAGTACTTC.

J is TRBJ1-5 and V is TRBV2; tentatively, D is TRBD1 (5 bases). The CDR3 consists of 14 residues. The germline V gene encodes CDR1 SNHLY and CDR2 FYNNEI. V was trimmed by 3 bases and J by 4 bases, leaving 10 bases between them. CDR3 DNA: TGTGCCAGCAGTGAGTGGGGGAGGAATCAGCCCCAGCATTTT. It specifies CASSEWGRNQPQHF.

The chain joins TRBV2 to TRBJ2-1; 10 bases fit TRBD1. Germline V gene data show CDR1 as SNHLY and CDR2 as FYNNEI. CDR3 length: 15 residues. V lost 10 bases and J lost 4; bases outside the gene matches: 10. CDR3 loop: CAIRVWDRGYNEQFF. Here the CDR3 DNA reads TGTGCCATCAGAGTTTGGGACAGGGGATACAATGAGCAGTTCTTC.

The genes are TRBV3-1 (or the pseudogene TRBV3-2) and TRBJ1-1; 8 bases align to TRBD1. Germline V gene lookup returns CDR1 LGHDT and CDR2 YNNKEL (reference sequence). The V gene end was trimmed by 10 bases and the J gene end by 1 base; junction bases not matched to a gene: 8. The CDR3 runs 14 residues. This CDR3 reads CANTPGQGNTEAFF. CDR3 nucleotides: TGTGCCAACACCCCCGGACAGGGGAACACTGAAGCTTTCTTT.

The V and J genes are TRBV5-1 and TRBJ2-1, with 8 positions matching TRBD2. The CDR3 has 14 amino acids. CDR1 SGHRS and CDR2 YFSETQ come from the germline V gene. V gave up 2 bases and J gave up 9 bases; unmatched junction bases: 7. Here the CDR3 DNA reads TGCGCCAGCAGCTTAGGTGCGGGAGGTACTGAGCAGTTCTTC. Translating gives CASSLGAGGTEQFF.

The chain couples TRBV18 to TRBJ1-1; D uncertain. Germline-derived CDR1 and CDR2 are KGHSH and LQKENI. Trimming left V 5 bases short and J 1 base short, with 11 bases between. The CDR3 runs 14 residues. In DNA form, the CDR3 reads TGTGCCAGCTCAGGCTTAGCGGGGAACACTGAAGCTTTCTTT. This encodes CASSGLAGNTEAFF.

CDR3 loop: CATSARTGVGSPLHF. The CDR3 nucleotides read TGTGCCACCAGCGCCCGGACAGGGGTAGGTTCACCCCTCCACTTT. The genes are TRBV15 and TRBJ1-6; 9 bases are shared with TRBD1. V dropped 5 bases and J dropped 9; count of bases not matched to a gene: 8. CDR3 length: 15 residues. CDR1 and CDR2 from the germline V gene are LNHNV and YYDKDF (reference sequence).

This clone was seen more than once but under ten times. The chain recombines TRBV7-8 with TRBJ1-5, with 7 bases that match TRBD1. Looked up from germline, CDR1 is SGHVS and CDR2 is FQNEAQ. Germline trimming cut 6 bases from V and 5 bases from J; bases unmatched to any gene: 4. The CDR3 covers 13 residues. The DNA of the CDR3 is TGTGCCAGCAGATTGGACAGGTATCAGCCCCAGCATTTT. Translated, it gives CASRLDRYQPQHF.

This sequence joins TRBV15 and TRBJ2-7, with D possibly being TRBD1 (6 bases). The V end lost 2 bases, the J end lost 3 bases, and 20 bases lay between the germline ends. This CDR3 contains 17 residues. Looked up from germline, CDR1 is LNHNV and CDR2 is YYDKDF (reference sequence). CDR3 bases: TGTGCCACCAGCAGACAAGGACAGTCTGACCTACTCTACGAGCAGTACTTC. Translated: CATSRQGQSDLLYEQYF. Variable domain in full (rest from reference TRBV15 and TRBJ2-7): DAMVIQNPRYQVTQFGKPVTLSCSQTLNHNVMYWYQQKSSQAPKLLFHYYDKDFNNEADTPDNFQSRRPNTSFCFLDIRSPGLGDTAMYLCATSRQGQSDLLYEQYFGPGTRLTVT.

This clone was seen a handful of times. The chain joins TRBV7-9 to TRBJ1-1; 7 bases map to TRBD1. Germline CDR1 reads SEHNR; CDR2 reads FQNEAQ (reference sequence). With V trimmed by 5 bases and J by 4 bases, 7 bases remained unmatched. The CDR3 has 14 amino acids. The CDR3 reads CASSPRQGPTEAFF. As DNA, the CDR3 is TGTGCCAGCAGCCCTAGACAGGGTCCCACTGAAGCTTTCTTT.

The gene calls are TRBV5-1 and TRBJ1-2, with TRBD1 matching over 7 bases. J gave up 10 bases and V 5 bases, and 11 bases lay outside the gene matches. Germline assignment: CDR1 SGHRS and CDR2 YFSETQ. The CDR3 has 13 residues. CDR3 loop: CASRTGTVGDYTF. The CDR3, as DNA: TGCGCCAGCAGGACAGGGACAGTAGGCGACTACACCTTC.

This clone was seen repeatedly, ten times or more. This CDR3 is CASSPGLAGVWDTGELFF. CDR3 in DNA: TGCGCCAGCAGTCCGGGACTAGCGGGAGTTTGGGACACCGGGGAGCTGTTTTTT. The J gene is TRBJ2-2, the V gene TRBV10-1; 14 bases map to TRBD2. V dropped 5 bases and J dropped 3; count of bases not matched to a gene: 8. Per germline, CDR1 WNHNN and CDR2 SYGVQD (reference sequence). The length of the CDR3 is 18 residues.

This clone was counted a single time. The junction and the germline gene differ at one end; a read error may be behind it. The CDR3 bases are TGCGCCAGCGGCTTAGAGCGGGTTAAGGAGGATACGCAGTATTTT. Encoded protein: CASGLERVKEDTQYF. V gene TRBV5-1 combines with J gene TRBJ2-3; a weak D match, TRBD2 (6 bases). This CDR3 comprises 15 residues. The germline V gene encodes CDR1 SGHRS and CDR2 YFSETQ.

Here the CDR3 reads CASSLEPGQGNVPQHF. In DNA, the CDR3 is TGCGCCAGCAGCTTGGAGCCGGGACAGGGAAATGTGCCCCAGCATTTT. The V gene is TRBV5-1, the J gene TRBJ1-5, with TRBD1 matching 9 bases. The germline CDR1 and CDR2 sequences are SGHRS and YFSETQ. J lost 9 bases, V lost 0 bases, and 10 bases had no gene match. The CDR3 sequence is 16 residues long. Based on the CDR3 plus reference TRBV5-1 and TRBJ1-5, the full variable domain is KAGVTQTPRYLIKTRGQQVTLSCSPISGHRSVSWYQQTPGQGLQFLFEYFSETQRNKGNFPGRFSGRQFSNSRSEMNVSTLELGDSALYLCASSLEPGQGNVPQHFGDGTRLSIL.

This chain connects TRBV5-1 to TRBJ2-4; 10 nucleotides match TRBD1. The V and J ends lost 4 bases and 9 bases, in that order; junction bases with no gene match: 7. This CDR3 is 14 amino acids long. In germline, CDR1 is SGHRS, CDR2 YFSETQ. The CDR3 sequence: CASSQTGGAGIQYF. CDR3 coding DNA: TGCGCCAGCAGCCAGACAGGGGGCGCGGGCATTCAGTACTTC.

The chain employs TRBV19 and TRBJ2-5; TRBD2 aligns across 10 bases. Germline V CDR1 and CDR2: LNHDA, SQIVND (reference sequence). The CDR3 consists of 15 residues. V was clipped by 3 bases and J by 5 bases; unmatched bases: 6. The CDR3 sequence: CASSMSSGSWETQYF. The CDR3 DNA is TGTGCCAGTAGTATGTCTAGCGGGAGTTGGGAGACCCAGTACTTC.

This rearrangement joins TRBV29-1 to TRBJ1-1; no definite D call. Germline-derived CDR1 and CDR2 are SQVTM and ANQGSEA. The CDR3 sequence is 13 residues long. The V and J ends lost 5 bases and 1 base respectively, with 11 bases between them. As DNA, the CDR3 is TGCAGCGTTAGGAAACAGCCGAACACTGAAGCTTTCTTT. Its translation is CSVRKQPNTEAFF.